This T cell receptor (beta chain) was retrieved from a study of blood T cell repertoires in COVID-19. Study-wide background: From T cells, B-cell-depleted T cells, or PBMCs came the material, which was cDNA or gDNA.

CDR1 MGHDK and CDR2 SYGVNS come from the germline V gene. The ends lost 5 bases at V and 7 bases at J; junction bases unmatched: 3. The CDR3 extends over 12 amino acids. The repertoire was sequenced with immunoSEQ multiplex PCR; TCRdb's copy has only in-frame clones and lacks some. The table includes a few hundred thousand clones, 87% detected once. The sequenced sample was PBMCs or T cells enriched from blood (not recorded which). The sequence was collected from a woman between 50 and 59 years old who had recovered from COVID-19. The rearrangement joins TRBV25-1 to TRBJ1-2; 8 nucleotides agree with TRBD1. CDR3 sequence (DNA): TGTGCCAGCAGTCAGGGGGCGGTTGGCTACACCTTC. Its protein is CASSQGAVGYTF.